The clone carrying this T cell receptor (beta chain) was seen a few times. Its target is unknown. The data originate from a study of beta chain features in type 1 diabetes. Points from the study as a whole: More deletions and fewer insertions at VDJ junctions were seen in type 1 diabetes patients. Shortening of TCRB CDR3s, moderate but significant, appeared in all four CD4+ subsets of Type 1 diabetes patients.

TCRB transcripts that were expressed got sequenced, as all of the isolated RNA had been reverse transcribed. The method was immunoSEQ multiplex PCR; TCRdb's version includes in-frame clones alone and lacks a portion of them. Of under 20,000 clones in the sample, 50% were seen once. V was clipped by 2 bases and J by 0 bases, with 10 bases between them. Looked up from germline, CDR1 is MDHEN and CDR2 is SYDVKM. This CDR3 is built from 15 residues. The chain links TRBV28 to TRBJ2-5, with D tentatively TRBD2 (5 bases). This receptor was identified in a man younger than 30 in good health. Sequencing was done on a sample of stem cell memory CD4+ T cells from blood. The CDR3 sequence is CASSLVGRNQETQYF. The CDR3 coding sequence is TGTGCCAGCAGTTTAGTAGGGAGAAACCAAGAGACCCAGTACTTC.